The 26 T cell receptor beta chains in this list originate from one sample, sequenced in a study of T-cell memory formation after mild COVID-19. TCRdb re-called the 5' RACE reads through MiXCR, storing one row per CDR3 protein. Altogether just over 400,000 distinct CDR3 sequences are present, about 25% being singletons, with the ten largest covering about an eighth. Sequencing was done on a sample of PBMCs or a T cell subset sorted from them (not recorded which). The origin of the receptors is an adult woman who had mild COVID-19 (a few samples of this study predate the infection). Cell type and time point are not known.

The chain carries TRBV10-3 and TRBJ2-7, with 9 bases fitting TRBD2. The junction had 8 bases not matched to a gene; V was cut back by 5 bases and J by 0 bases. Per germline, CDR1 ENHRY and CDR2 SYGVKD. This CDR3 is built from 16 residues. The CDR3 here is CAISPGLANSSYEQYF. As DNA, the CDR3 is TGTGCCATCAGTCCCGGACTAGCGAATAGCTCCTACGAGCAGTACTTC.

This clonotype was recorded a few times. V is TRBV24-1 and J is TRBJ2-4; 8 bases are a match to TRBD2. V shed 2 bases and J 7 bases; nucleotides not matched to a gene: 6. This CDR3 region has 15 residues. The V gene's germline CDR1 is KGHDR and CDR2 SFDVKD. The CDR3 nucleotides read TGTGCCACCAGTGATTCCGGGACTAGTGGCAACATTCAGTACTTC. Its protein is CATSDSGTSGNIQYF.

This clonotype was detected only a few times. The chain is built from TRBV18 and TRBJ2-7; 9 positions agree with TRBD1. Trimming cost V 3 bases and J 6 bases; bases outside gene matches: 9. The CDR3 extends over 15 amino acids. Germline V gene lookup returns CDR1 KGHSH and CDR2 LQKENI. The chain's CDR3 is CASSPPGTGSAEQYF. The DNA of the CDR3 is TGTGCCAGCTCACCTCCCGGGACAGGGTCGGCCGAGCAGTACTTC.

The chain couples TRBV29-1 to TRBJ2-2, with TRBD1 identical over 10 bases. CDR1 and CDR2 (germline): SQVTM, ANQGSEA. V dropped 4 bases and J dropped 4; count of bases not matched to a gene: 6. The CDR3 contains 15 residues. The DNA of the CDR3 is TGCAGCGTTGCTGGGACAGGGGTATTCACCGGGGAGCTGTTTTTT. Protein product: CSVAGTGVFTGELFF.

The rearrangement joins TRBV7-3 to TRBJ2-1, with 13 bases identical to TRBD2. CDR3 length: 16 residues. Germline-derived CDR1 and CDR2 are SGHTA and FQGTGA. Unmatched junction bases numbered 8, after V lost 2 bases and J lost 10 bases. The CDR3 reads CASSLVGTSGINEQFF. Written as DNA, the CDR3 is TGTGCCAGCAGCTTAGTAGGGACTAGCGGGATAAACGAGCAGTTCTTC.

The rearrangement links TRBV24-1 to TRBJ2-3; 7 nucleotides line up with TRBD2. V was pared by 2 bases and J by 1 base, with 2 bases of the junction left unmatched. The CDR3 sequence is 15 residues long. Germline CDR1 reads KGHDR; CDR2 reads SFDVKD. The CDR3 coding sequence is TGTGCCACCAGTGATTCAAGCGGGGGCACAGATACGCAGTATTTT. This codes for CATSDSSGGTDTQYF.

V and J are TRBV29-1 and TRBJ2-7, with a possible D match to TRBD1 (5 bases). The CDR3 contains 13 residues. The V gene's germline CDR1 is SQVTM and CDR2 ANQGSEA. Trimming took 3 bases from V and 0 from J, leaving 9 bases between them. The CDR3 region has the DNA TGCAGCGTTGACCTTCAGGGCTCCTACGAGCAGTACTTC. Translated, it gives CSVDLQGSYEQYF.

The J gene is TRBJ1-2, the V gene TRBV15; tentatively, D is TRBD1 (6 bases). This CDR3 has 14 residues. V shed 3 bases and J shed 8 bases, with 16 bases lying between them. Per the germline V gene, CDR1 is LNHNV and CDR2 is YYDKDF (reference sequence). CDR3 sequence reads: CATSSVNTGNGYTF. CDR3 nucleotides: TGTGCCACCAGCAGCGTTAACACAGGGAACGGCTACACCTTC.

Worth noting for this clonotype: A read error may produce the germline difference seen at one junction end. The CDR3, as DNA: TGCGCCAGCAGCTTGGAACCCGGGGACACTCAAGCTTTCTTT. Translation: CASSLEPGDTQAFF. The chain links TRBV5-1 to TRBJ1-1, with D possibly being TRBD1 (6 bases). This CDR3 is built from 14 residues. Germline CDR1 and CDR2: SGHRS and YFSETQ.

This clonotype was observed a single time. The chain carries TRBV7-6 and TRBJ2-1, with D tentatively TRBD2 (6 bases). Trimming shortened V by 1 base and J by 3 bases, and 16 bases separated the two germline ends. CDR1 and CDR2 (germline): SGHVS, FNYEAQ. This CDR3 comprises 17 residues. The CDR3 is CASSLEGSGRDYNEQFF. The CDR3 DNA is TGTGCCAGCAGCTTAGAGGGGAGCGGGCGAGACTACAATGAGCAGTTCTTC.

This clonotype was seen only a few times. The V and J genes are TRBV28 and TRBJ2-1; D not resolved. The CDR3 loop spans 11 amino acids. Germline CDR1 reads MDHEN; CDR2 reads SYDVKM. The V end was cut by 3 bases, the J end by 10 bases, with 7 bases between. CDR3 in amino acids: CASSLNREQFF. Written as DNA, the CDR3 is TGTGCCAGCAGTTTGAATCGGGAGCAGTTCTTC.

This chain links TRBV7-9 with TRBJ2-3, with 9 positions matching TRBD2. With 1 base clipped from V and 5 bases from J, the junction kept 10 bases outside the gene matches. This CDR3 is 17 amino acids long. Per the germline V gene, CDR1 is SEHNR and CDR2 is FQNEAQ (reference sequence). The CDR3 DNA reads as TGTGCCAGCAGCTTAGGAACAGCGGGAGGCCATAGAGATACGCAGTATTTT. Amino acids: CASSLGTAGGHRDTQYF.

This chain's CDR3 is CSVGFGGGGTYEQYF. In DNA, the CDR3 is TGCAGCGTTGGGTTCGGAGGAGGGGGAACCTACGAGCAGTACTTC. The V call is TRBV29-1, the J call TRBJ2-7; D may be TRBD1 or TRBD2 (6 bases each). CDR1 is SQVTM, CDR2 ANQGSEA, per germline. Deletions cut 4 bases from V and 2 bases from J, with 18 bases between. This CDR3 has 15 amino acids.

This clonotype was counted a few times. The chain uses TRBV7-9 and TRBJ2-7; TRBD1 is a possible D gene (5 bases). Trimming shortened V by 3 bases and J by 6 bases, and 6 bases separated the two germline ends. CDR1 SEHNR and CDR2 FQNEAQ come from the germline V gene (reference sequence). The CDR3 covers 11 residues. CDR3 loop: CASSLTAEQYF. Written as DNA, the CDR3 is TGTGCCAGCAGCTTGACAGCCGAGCAGTACTTC.

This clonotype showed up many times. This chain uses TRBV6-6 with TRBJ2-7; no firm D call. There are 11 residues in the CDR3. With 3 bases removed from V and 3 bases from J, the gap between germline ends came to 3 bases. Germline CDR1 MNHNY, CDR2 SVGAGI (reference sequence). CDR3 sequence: CASSYIYEQYF. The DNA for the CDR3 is TGTGCCAGCAGTTATATCTACGAGCAGTACTTC.

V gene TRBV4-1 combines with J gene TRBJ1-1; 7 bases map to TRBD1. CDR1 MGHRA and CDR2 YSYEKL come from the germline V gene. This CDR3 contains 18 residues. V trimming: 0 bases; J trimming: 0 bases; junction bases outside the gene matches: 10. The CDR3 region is CASSQDVLRGPLNTEAFF. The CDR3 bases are TGCGCCAGCAGCCAAGATGTGTTGAGGGGGCCGCTGAACACTGAAGCTTTCTTT.

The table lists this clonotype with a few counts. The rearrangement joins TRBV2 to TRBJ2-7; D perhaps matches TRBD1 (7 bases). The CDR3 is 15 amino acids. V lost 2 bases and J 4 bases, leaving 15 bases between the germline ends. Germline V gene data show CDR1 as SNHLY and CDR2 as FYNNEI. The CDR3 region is CASSERRGLGYEQYF. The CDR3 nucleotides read TGTGCCAGCAGTGAAAGGAGGGGGCTAGGATACGAGCAGTACTTC.

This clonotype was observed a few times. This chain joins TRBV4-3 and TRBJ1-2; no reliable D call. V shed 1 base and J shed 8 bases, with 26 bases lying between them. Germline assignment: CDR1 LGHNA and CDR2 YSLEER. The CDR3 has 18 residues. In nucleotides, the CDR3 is TGCGCCAGCAGCCAAGTCACTAACCAGCAGCCATCCCTATGGGGCTACACCTTC. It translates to CASSQVTNQQPSLWGYTF.

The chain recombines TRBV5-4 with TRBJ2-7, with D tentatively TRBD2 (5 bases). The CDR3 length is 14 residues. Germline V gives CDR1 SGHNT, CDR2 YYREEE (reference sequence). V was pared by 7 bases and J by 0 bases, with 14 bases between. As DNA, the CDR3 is TGTGCCAGCGGAGTGGGAGCCCTCTCCTACGAGCAGTACTTC. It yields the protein CASGVGALSYEQYF.

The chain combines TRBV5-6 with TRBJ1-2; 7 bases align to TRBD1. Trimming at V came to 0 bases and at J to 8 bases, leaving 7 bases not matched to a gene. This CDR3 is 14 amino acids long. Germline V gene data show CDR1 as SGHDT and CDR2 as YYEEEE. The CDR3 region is CASSLGTGTRGYTF. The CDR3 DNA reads TGTGCCAGCAGCTTGGGGACAGGTACTCGGGGCTACACCTTC.

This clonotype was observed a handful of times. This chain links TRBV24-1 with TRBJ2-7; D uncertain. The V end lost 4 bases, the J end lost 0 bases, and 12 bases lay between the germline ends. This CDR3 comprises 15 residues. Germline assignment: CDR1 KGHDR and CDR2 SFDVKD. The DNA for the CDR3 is TGTGCCACCAGTGACCCGCGGACGACCTCCTACGAGCAGTACTTC. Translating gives CATSDPRTTSYEQYF.

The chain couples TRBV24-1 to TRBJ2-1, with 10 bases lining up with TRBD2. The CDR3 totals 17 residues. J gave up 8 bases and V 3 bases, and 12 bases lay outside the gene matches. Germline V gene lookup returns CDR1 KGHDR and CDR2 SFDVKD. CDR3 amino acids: CATSDPTLAGAGDEQFF. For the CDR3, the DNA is TGTGCCACCAGTGATCCCACTCTAGCGGGAGCTGGGGATGAGCAGTTCTTC.

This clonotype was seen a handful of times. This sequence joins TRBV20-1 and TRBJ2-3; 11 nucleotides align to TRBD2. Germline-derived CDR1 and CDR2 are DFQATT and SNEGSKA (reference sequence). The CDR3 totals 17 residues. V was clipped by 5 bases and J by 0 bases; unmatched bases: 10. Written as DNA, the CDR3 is TGCAGTGCTTATCGACTAGCGGGGTACTTTAGCACAGATACGCAGTATTTT. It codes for CSAYRLAGYFSTDTQYF.

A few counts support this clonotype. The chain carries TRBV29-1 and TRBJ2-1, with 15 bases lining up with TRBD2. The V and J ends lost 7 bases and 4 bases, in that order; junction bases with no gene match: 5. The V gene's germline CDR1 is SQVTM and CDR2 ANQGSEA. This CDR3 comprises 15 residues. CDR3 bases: TGCAGCGCCGAAGGGACTAGCGGGGGGTACAATGAGCAGTTCTTC. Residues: CSAEGTSGGYNEQFF.

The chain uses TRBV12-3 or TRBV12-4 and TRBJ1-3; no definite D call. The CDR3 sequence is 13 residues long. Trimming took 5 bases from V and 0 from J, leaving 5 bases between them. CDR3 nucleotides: TGTGCCAGCAGTCAAAACTCTGGAAACACCATATATTTT. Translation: CASSQNSGNTIYF.

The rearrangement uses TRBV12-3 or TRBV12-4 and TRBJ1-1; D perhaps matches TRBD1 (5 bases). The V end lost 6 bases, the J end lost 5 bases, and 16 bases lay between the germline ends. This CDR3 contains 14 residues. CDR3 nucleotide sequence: TGTGCCAGCAGGGTACACAGGCCAGGAACTGAAGCTTTCTTT. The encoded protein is CASRVHRPGTEAFF.